Listed below are T cell receptor beta chains from one sample, sequenced in a study of cytotoxic CD8 clonotypes in ibrutinib-treated CLL. Clones were read by immunoSEQ multiplex PCR, and TCRdb kept only the in-frame ones, dropping some. This sample yields some 290,000 clones, of which 80% are seen a single time; roughly 7% belongs to the top ten. The material sequenced was PBMCs, taken before ibrutinib treatment. The origin of the receptors is a human donor with chronic lymphocytic leukemia. Both conserved end residues are part of each CDR3. A D gene is named only where the DNA matches it firmly. Rows may omit the clone size; those that give it use once, few, many or a size class.

D gene	V gene	J gene	clone size	CDR3 protein	CDR3 DNA
TRBD2	TRBV2	TRBJ2-1	-	CASSTIAGVSYNEQFF	TGTGCCAGCTCCACAATAGCGGGAGTTTCCTACAATGAGCAGTTCTTC
TRBD1	TRBV27	TRBJ1-5	-	CASSLLGQGADQPQHF	TGTGCCAGCAGTTTATTAGGACAGGGGGCGGATCAGCCCCAGCATTTT
-	TRBV5-1	TRBJ2-1	-	CATFDSDYNEQFF	TGCGCCACCTTCGACAGTGATTACAATGAGCAGTTCTTC
-	TRBV5-4	TRBJ1-5	-	CASSLAGRGQPQHF	TGTGCCAGCAGCTTGGCGGGCCGAGGACAGCCCCAGCATTTT
-	TRBV5-4	TRBJ2-3	-	CASSSAGHFTDTQYF	TGTGCCAGCAGCTCCGCAGGGCACTTCACAGATACGCAGTATTTT
-	TRBV23-1	TRBJ2-4	-	CASSQSWPGIAKNIQYF	TGCGCCAGCAGTCAATCCTGGCCGGGAATAGCCAAAAACATTCAGTACTTC
-	TRBV6-4	TRBJ2-3	-	CASSDSRDTDTQYF	TGTGCCAGCAGTGACTCGCGGGACACAGATACGCAGTATTTT
-	TRBV7-9	TRBJ2-5	-	CASSFLQGETQYF	TGTGCCAGCAGCTTTCTTCAGGGCGAGACCCAGTACTTC
-	TRBV9	TRBJ2-1	-	CASSGQRGTVYNEQFF	TGTGCCAGCAGCGGCCAGCGGGGGACAGTCTACAATGAGCAGTTCTTC
-	TRBV29-1	TRBJ2-1	-	CSVHRVLNEQFF	TGCAGCGTTCATAGAGTCCTCAATGAGCAGTTCTTC
-	TRBV7-2	TRBJ1-2	-	CASSLGGAYGYTF	TGTGCCAGCAGCTTAGGGGGGGCCTATGGCTACACCTTC
-	TRBV11-2	TRBJ2-7	-	CASSLVAGNYEQYF	TGTGCCAGCAGCTTAGTTGCAGGGAACTACGAGCAGTACTTC
TRBD2	TRBV7-6	TRBJ2-3	few	CASSTWTSGTDTQYF	TGTGCCAGCAGCACGTGGACTAGCGGGACAGATACGCAGTATTTT
-	TRBV7-2	TRBJ1-5	-	CASSMTGNQPQHF	TGTGCCAGCAGCATGACAGGCAATCAGCCCCAGCATTTT
-	TRBV9	TRBJ1-5	-	CASSAYSNQPQHF	TGTGCCAGCAGCGCTTATAGCAATCAGCCCCAGCATTTT
TRBD2	TRBV7-6	TRBJ2-7	-	CASSLGGLAGFYEQYF	TGTGCCAGCAGCTTAGGGGGACTAGCGGGATTCTACGAGCAGTACTTC
TRBD2	TRBV30	TRBJ2-7	-	CAWSGGSGSRLEQYF	TGTGCCTGGAGTGGAGGTAGCGGGAGCCGCCTCGAGCAGTACTTC
-	TRBV2	TRBJ1-4	-	CASSGKGKAGGKLFF	TGTGCCAGCAGTGGAAAGGGGAAGGCCGGCGGAAAACTGTTTTTT
-	TRBV5-6	TRBJ1-5	-	CASSLALQGNQPQHF	TGTGCCAGCAGCTTGGCGCTCCAAGGCAATCAGCCCCAGCATTTT
-	TRBV19	TRBJ1-2	-	CASRTQGTGAYGYTF	TGTGCCAGTAGGACTCAGGGGACTGGGGCCTATGGCTACACCTTC
TRBD2	TRBV4-1	TRBJ2-7	-	CASSHKMGSASGSNYEQYF	TGCGCCAGCAGCCATAAGATGGGTTCGGCTAGCGGGAGTAATTACGAGCAGTACTTC
TRBD2	TRBV11-2	TRBJ2-1	-	CASSGTSGNYNEQFF	TGTGCCAGCAGCGGGACTAGCGGGAATTACAATGAGCAGTTCTTC
-	TRBV7-9	TRBJ2-3	once	CASSPARQGTQYF	TGTGCCAGCAGCCCCGCGAGGCAAGGTACGCAGTATTTT
TRBD1	TRBV11-2	TRBJ2-5	-	CASSPSGTGRQETQYF	TGTGCCAGCAGCCCCTCTGGGACAGGGCGTCAAGAGACCCAGTACTTC
-	TRBV7-8	TRBJ1-1	-	CASSLARQINTEAFF	TGTGCCAGCAGCTTAGCCCGACAGATAAACACTGAAGCTTTCTTT
-	TRBV10-3	TRBJ2-1	-	CAISESGGKGDIGYEQFF	TGTGCCATCAGTGAGTCAGGGGGAAAGGGAGACATTGGGTATGAGCAGTTCTTC
-	TRBV25-1	TRBJ1-5	-	CATSSTGQPQHF	TGTGCCACCTCTTCGACGGGACAGCCCCAGCATTTT
TRBD1	TRBV5-1	TRBJ2-3	-	CASSRDRGQSTDTQYF	TGCGCCAGCAGCAGGGACAGGGGACAATCGACAGATACGCAGTATTTT
TRBD1	TRBV6-1	TRBJ1-2	few	CASSESALRDSYGYTF	TGTGCCAGCAGTGAAAGCGCCCTCCGGGACAGCTATGGCTACACCTTC
TRBD1	TRBV18	TRBJ2-7	-	CASSPPLGQVYEQYF	TGTGCCAGCTCACCACCATTGGGACAGGTATACGAGCAGTACTTC